This T cell receptor (beta chain) was recorded in a study of shared clonotypes between healthy human individuals. General study results and limits: Shared clonotypes: 4.5% to 6% naive CD4, around 3.4% naive CD8, roughly 2.4% memory CD4, about 0.41% memory CD8.

Data came from immunoSEQ multiplex PCR; TCRdb stores just in-frame clones and leaves some out. The sample shows 2,500,000 or so clones, approximately 90% of them seen only once. Germline loops: CDR1 SGHRS, CDR2 YFSETQ. Trimming shortened V by 4 bases and J by 4 bases, and 20 bases separated the two germline ends. The CDR3 covers 16 residues. All the donors were Caucasian adults who lived in Nashville, Tennessee. This clone has a handful of counts. Antigen unknown. Source material: naive CD4+ T cells sorted from blood. As to subset: CD45RA+ positively selected. The sequence was obtained from a man aged 18 to 30 in good health. The rearrangement uses TRBV5-1 and TRBJ1-2; D is perhaps TRBD1 (5 bases). CDR3 sequence reads: CASSASLLAGTYGYTF. CDR3 DNA sequence: TGCGCCAGCAGCGCCTCGCTCTTGGCAGGGACCTATGGCTACACCTTC.